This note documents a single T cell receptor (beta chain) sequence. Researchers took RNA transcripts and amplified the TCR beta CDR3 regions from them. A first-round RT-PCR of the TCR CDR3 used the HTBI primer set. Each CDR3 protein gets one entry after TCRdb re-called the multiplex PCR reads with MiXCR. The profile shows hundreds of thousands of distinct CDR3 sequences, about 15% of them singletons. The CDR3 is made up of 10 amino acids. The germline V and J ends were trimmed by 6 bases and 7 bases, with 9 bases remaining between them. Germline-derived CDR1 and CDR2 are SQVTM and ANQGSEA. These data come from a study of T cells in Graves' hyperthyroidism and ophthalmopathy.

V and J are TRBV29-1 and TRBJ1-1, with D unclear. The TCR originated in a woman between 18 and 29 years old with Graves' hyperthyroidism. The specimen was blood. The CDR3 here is CSVGQIEAFF. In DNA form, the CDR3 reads TGCAGCGTGGGCCAGATTGAAGCTTTCTTT.